The rows below give T cell receptor beta chains drawn from one sample of a study of OX40 agonist ivuxolimab in advanced cancers. This table comes from immunoSEQ multiplex PCR, and its TCRdb copy is limited to in-frame clones, with some not included. The table shows tens of thousands of clones, with approximately 87% occurring only once. The sample was CD4+ or CD8+ T cells sorted from blood, taken in a trial of the OX40 agonist ivuxolimab. These receptor sequences come from an adult with an advanced solid tumor such as melanoma, head and neck, liver or kidney cancer. Both conserved end residues are part of each CDR3. A D gene is named only where the DNA matches it firmly. Clone size, where shown, is once, few, many, or a class for clones that have expanded.

>TRBJ1-4|TRBD1|NA|TRBV5-1
CASTTVGQNNEKLFF
TGTGCCAGCACCACGGTGGGACAGAATAATGAAAAACTGTTTTTT
>TRBJ2-1|TRBD2|medium-sized|TRBV6-5
CASSYSTSGHNEQFF
TGTGCCAGCAGTTACTCAACTAGCGGTCACAATGAGCAGTTCTTC
>TRBJ2-5|TRBD2|NA|TRBV5-4
CASSKIAGSQETQYF
TGTGCCAGCAGCAAGATAGCGGGGTCTCAAGAGACCCAGTACTTC
>TRBJ2-5|TRBD2|NA|TRBV14
CASSQWTSGILETQYF
TGTGCCAGCAGCCAATGGACTAGCGGGATTTTGGAGACCCAGTACTTC
>TRBJ2-5|NA|NA|TRBV7-4
CASSLVVQGGETQYF
TGTGCCAGCAGCTTAGTTGTACAGGGAGGAGAGACCCAGTACTTC
>TRBJ2-2|NA|NA|TRBV19
CASSPQGTYSTTGELFF
TGTGCCAGTAGTCCTCAGGGGACCTACTCGACGACCGGGGAGCTGTTTTTT
>TRBJ2-1|NA|NA|TRBV30
CAWSVTWSSYNEQFF
TGTGCCTGGAGTGTAACTTGGTCATCCTACAATGAGCAGTTCTTC
>TRBJ2-1|TRBD2|once|TRBV27
CASSHGLAGGVYNEQFF
TGTGCCAGCAGCCATGGGCTAGCGGGAGGGGTTTACAATGAGCAGTTCTTC
>TRBJ2-7|NA|NA|TRBV6-5
CASSNGAYEQYF
TGTGCCAGCAGTAACGGGGCTTACGAGCAGTACTTC
>TRBJ2-7|NA|NA|TRBV7-9
CASAGYYEQYF
TGTGCCAGCGCAGGGTACTACGAGCAGTACTTC
>TRBJ2-7|TRBD1|NA|TRBV27
CATAGTGIYEQYF
TGTGCCACCGCCGGGACAGGAATATACGAGCAGTACTTC
>TRBJ2-7|NA|NA|TRBV29-1
CSVPGINSYEQYF
TGCAGCGTCCCAGGGATTAACTCCTACGAGCAGTACTTC
>TRBJ1-5|NA|NA|TRBV14
CASSQVITRTNQPQHF
TGTGCCAGCAGCCAAGTTATCACAAGAACTAATCAGCCCCAGCATTTT
>TRBJ1-5|NA|NA|TRBV27
CASSTGGQPQHF
TGTGCCAGCAGTACCGGTGGGCAGCCCCAGCATTTT
>TRBJ1-5|NA|NA|TRBV28
CASSLRGRDPYQPQHF
TGTGCCAGCAGTTTAAGGGGCCGGGACCCTTATCAGCCCCAGCATTTT
>TRBJ1-1|NA|NA|TRBV11-3
CASSLVPPGVSTEAFF
TGTGCCAGCAGCTTAGTACCCCCGGGAGTCAGCACTGAAGCTTTCTTT
>TRBJ2-7|NA|once|TRBV4-2
CASSPDRQTSNEQYF
TGTGCCAGCAGCCCCGACAGACAGACTAGTAACGAGCAGTACTTC
>TRBJ2-1|TRBD2|many|TRBV9
CASSAAGVGYNEQFF
TGTGCCAGCAGCGCCGCGGGGGTCGGTTACAATGAGCAGTTCTTC
>TRBJ2-5|TRBD2|NA|TRBV13
CASSLGTSGRIQETQYF
TGTGCCAGCAGCCTCGGGACTAGCGGGAGGATACAAGAGACCCAGTACTTC
>TRBJ2-1|NA|NA|TRBV28
CASRQGRELPYEQFF
TGTGCCAGCAGACAAGGCCGGGAGTTGCCCTATGAGCAGTTCTTC
>TRBJ1-2|NA|NA|TRBV29-1
CSVVGGSNYGYTF
TGCAGCGTTGTGGGAGGGTCTAACTATGGCTACACCTTC
>TRBJ2-7|NA|NA|TRBV5-6
CASGSGGLGFSYEQYF
TGTGCCAGCGGGTCAGGCGGCCTAGGGTTCTCCTACGAGCAGTACTTC
>TRBJ1-1|NA|NA|TRBV9
CASSVGQGEAFF
TGTGCCAGCAGCGTAGGGCAGGGTGAAGCTTTCTTT
>TRBJ1-3|NA|NA|TRBV25-1
CASSWSSGNTIYF
TGTGCCAGCAGTTGGTCCTCTGGAAACACCATATATTTT
>TRBJ2-1|NA|NA|TRBV7-2
CASSLGPTEQFF
TGTGCCAGCAGCTTAGGGCCCACTGAGCAGTTCTTC
>TRBJ2-1|NA|NA|TRBV6-1
CASSDYRVRGYNEQFF
TGTGCCAGCAGTGATTACAGGGTGAGAGGGTACAATGAGCAGTTCTTC